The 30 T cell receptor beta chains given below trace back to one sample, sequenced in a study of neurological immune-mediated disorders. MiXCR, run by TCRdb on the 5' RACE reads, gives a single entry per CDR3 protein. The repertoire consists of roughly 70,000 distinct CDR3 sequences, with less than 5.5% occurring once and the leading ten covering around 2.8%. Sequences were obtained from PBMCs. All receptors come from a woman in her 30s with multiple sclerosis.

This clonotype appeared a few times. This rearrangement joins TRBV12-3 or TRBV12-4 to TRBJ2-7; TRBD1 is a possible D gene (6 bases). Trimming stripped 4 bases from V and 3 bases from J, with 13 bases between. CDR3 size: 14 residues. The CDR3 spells CASSSLGQNYEQYF. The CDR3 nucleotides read TGTGCCAGCAGTTCCCTCGGACAGAACTACGAGCAGTACTTC.

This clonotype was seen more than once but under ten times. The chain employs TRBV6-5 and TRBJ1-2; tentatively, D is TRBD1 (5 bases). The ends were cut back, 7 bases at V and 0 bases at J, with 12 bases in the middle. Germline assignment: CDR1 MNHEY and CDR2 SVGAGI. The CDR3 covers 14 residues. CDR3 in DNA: TGTGCCAGCATCGACAGAAGCTCTAACTATGGCTACACCTTC. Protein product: CASIDRSSNYGYTF.

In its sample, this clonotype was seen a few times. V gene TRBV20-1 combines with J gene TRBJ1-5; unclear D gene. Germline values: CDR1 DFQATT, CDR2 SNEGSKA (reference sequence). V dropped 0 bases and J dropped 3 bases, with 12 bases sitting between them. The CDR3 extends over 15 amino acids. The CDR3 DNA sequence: TGCAGTGCTAGAGATTTCCGGGAAACCAATCAGCCCCAGCATTTT. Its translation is CSARDFRETNQPQHF.

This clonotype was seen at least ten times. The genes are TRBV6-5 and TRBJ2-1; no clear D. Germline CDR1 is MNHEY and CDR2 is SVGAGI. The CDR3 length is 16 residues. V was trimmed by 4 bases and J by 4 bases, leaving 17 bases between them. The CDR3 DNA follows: TGTGCCAGCAGTTCACCTGACATTACACGATACAATGAGCAGTTCTTC. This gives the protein CASSSPDITRYNEQFF.

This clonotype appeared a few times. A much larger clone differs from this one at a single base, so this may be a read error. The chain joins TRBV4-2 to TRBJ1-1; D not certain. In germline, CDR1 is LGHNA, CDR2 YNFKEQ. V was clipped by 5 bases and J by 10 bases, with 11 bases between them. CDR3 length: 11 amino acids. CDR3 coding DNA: TGTGCCAGCAGCAAAGGGAGCTCAGCTTTCTTT. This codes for CASSKGSSAFF.

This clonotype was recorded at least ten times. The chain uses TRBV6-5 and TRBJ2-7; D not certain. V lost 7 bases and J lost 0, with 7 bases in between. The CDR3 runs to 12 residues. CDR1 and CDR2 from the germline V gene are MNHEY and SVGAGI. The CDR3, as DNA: TGTGCCAGCATCGGCAGCTCCTACGAGCAGTACTTC. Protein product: CASIGSSYEQYF.

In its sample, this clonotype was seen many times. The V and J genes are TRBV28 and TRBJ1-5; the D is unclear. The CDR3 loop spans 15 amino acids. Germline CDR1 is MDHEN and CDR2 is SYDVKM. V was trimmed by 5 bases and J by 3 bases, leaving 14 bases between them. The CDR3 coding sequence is TGTGCCAGCAGTCGCCGAACAATGCCCAATCAGCCCCAGCATTTT. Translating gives CASSRRTMPNQPQHF. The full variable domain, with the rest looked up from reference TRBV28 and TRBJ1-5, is DVKVTQSSRYLVKRTGEKVFLECVQDMDHENMFWYRQDPGLGLRLIYFSYDVKMKEKGDIPEGYSVSREKKERFSLILESASTNQTSMYLCASSRRTMPNQPQHFGDGTRLSIL.

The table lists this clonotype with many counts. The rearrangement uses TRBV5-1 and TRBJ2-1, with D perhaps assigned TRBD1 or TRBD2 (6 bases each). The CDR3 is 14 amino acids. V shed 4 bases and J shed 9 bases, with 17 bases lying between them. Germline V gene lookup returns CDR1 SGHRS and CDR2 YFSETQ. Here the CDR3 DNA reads TGCGCCAGCAGCGGAGGGACGTCAGGGGTTGAGCAGTTCTTC. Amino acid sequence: CASSGGTSGVEQFF.

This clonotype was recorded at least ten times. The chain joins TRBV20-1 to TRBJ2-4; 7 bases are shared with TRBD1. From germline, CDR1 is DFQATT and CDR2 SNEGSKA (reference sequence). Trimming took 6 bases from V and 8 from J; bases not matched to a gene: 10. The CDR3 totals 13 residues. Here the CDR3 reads CSARPGTDYIQYF. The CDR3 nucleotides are TGCAGTGCCCGTCCTGGGACAGACTACATTCAGTACTTC.

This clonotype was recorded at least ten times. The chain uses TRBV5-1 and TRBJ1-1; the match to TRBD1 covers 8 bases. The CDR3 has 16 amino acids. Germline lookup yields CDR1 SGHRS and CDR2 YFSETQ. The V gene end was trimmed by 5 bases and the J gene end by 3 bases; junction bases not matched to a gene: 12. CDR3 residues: CASRWTGTSRDTEAFF. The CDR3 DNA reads TGCGCCAGCAGATGGACAGGGACCTCAAGGGACACTGAAGCTTTCTTT.

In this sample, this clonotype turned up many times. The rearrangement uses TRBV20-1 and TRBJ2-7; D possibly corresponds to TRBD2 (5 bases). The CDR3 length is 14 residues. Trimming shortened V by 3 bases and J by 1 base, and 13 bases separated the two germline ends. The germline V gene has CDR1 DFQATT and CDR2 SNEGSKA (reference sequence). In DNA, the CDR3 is TGCAGTGCTAGGCTACCGGGGTTTTCCTACGAGCAGTACTTC. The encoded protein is CSARLPGFSYEQYF.

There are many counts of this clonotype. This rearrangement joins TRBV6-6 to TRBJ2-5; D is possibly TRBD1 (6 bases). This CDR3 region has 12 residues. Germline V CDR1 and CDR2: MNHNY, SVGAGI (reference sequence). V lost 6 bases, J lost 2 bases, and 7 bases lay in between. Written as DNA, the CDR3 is TGTGCCAGCAGACAGGGTCAAGAGACCCAGTACTTC. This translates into CASRQGQETQYF.

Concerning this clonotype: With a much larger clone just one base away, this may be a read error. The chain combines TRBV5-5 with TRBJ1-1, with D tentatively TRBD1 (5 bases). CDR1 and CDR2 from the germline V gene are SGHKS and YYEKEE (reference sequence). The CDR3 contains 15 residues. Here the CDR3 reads CANSFPGRSSTEAFF. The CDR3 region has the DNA TGTGCCAACAGCTTCCCAGGGAGGAGTAGCACTGAAGCTTTCTTT.

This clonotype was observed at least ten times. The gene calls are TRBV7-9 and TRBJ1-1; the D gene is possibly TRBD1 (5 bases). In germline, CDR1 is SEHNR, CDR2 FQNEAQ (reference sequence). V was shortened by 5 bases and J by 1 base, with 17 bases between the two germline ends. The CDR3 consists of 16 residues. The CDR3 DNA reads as TGTGCCAGCAGCCCCACGCCCCGACAGCCGAACACTGAAGCTTTCTTT. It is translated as CASSPTPRQPNTEAFF.

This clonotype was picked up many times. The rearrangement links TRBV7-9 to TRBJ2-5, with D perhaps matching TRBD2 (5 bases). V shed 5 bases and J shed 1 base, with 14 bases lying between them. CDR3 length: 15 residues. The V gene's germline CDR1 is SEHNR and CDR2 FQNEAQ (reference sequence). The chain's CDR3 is CASSRSGVLQETQYF. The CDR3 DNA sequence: TGTGCCAGCAGCCGTTCCGGGGTCCTCCAAGAGACCCAGTACTTC. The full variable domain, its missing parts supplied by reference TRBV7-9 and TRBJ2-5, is DTGVSQNPRHKITKRGQNVTFRCDPISEHNRLYWYRQTLGQGPEFLTYFQNEAQLEKSRLLSDRFSAERPKGSFSTLEIQRTEQGDSAMYLCASSRSGVLQETQYFGPGTRLLVL.

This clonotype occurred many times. CDR3 coding DNA: TGTGCCATCAGAGGTCCGAGAAGGGACACTGAAGCTTTCTTT. Its protein is CAIRGPRRDTEAFF. The chain links TRBV10-3 to TRBJ1-1, with D hard to call. V lost 6 bases and J 3 bases, leaving 14 bases between the germline ends. The CDR3 totals 14 residues. The germline V gene has CDR1 ENHRY and CDR2 SYGVKD.

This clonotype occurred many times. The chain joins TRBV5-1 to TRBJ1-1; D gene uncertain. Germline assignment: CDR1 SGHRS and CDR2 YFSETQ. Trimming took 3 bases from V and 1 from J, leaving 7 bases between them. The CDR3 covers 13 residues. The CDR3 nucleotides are TGCGCCAGCAGCTGGATAGAGAACACTGAAGCTTTCTTT. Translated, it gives CASSWIENTEAFF.

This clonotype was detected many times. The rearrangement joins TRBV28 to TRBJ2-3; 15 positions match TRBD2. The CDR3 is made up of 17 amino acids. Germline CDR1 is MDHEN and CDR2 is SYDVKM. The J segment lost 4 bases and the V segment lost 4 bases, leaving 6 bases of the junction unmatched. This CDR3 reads CASSSMGLAGGPDTQYF. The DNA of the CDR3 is TGTGCCAGCAGTTCCATGGGACTAGCGGGGGGCCCAGATACGCAGTATTTT.

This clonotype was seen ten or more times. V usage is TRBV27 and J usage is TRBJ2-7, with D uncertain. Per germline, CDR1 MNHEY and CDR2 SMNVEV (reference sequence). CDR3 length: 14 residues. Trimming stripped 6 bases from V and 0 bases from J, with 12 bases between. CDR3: CASRMVASSYEQYF. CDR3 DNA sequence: TGTGCCAGCAGAATGGTGGCTTCCTCCTACGAGCAGTACTTC.

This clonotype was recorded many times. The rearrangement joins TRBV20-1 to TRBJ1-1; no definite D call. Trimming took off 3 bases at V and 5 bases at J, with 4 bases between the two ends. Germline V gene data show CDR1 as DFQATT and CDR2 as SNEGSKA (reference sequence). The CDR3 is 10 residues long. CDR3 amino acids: CSASFTEAFF. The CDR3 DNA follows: TGCAGTGCTAGCTTTACTGAAGCTTTCTTT.

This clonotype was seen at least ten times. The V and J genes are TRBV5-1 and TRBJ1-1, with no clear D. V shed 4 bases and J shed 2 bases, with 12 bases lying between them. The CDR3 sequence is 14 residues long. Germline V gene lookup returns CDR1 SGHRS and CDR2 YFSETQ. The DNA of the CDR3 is TGCGCCAGCAGCCTATGGAATATTAACACTGAAGCTTTCTTT. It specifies CASSLWNINTEAFF.

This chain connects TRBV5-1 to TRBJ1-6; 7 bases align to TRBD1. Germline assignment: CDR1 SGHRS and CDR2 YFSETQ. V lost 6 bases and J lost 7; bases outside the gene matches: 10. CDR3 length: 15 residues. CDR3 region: CASTPGQASNSPLHF. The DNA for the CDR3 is TGCGCCAGCACCCCAGGACAGGCCTCAAATTCACCCCTCCACTTT.

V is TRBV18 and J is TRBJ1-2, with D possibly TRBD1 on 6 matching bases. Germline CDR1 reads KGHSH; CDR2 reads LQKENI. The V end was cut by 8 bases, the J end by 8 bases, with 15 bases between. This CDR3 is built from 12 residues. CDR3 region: CASAPGVWGYTF. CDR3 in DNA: TGTGCCAGCGCCCCAGGGGTTTGGGGCTACACCTTC.

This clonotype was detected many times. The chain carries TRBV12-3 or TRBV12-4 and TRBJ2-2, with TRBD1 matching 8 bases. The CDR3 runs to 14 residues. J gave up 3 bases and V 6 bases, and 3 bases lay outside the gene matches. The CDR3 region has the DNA TGTGCCAGCAGGGGGGACAGGTACACCGGGGAGCTGTTTTTT. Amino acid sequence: CASRGDRYTGELFF.

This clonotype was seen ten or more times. The CDR3 is CASRTMTSSYNEQFF. For the CDR3, the DNA is TGTGCCAGCAGAACAATGACTAGCTCCTACAATGAGCAGTTCTTC. J is TRBJ2-1 and V is TRBV6-2 or TRBV6-3; tentative D call: TRBD2 (6 bases). From germline, CDR1 is MNHEY and CDR2 SVGEGT. CDR3 size: 15 residues. Trimming cost V 6 bases and J 0 bases, with 12 bases left between them.

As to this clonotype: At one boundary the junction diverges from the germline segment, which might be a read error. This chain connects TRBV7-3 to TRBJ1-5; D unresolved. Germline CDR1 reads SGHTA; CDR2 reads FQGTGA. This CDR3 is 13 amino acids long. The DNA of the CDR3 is TGTGCCAGCAGCTCAGACCCCAATCAGCCCCAGAATTTT. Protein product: CASSSDPNQPQNF.

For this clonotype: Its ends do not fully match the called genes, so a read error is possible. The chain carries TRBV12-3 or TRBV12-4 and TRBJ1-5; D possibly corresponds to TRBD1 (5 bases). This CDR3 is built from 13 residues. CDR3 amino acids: CATATGSNQPQNF. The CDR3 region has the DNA TGTGCCACCGCTACAGGTTCGAATCAGCCCCAGAATTTT.

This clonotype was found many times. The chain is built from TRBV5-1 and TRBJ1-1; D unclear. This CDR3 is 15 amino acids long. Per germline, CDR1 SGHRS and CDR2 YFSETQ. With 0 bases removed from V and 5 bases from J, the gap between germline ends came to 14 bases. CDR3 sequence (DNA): TGCGCCAGCAGCTTGGCCGGCCAGGTCGGGACTGAAGCTTTCTTT. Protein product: CASSLAGQVGTEAFF.

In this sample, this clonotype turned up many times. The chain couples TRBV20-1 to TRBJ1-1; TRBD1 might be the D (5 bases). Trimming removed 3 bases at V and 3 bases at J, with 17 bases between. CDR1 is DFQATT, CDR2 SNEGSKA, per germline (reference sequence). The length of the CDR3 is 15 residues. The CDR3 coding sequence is TGCAGTGCTAGGCAGGGCCTCTTAGGGGACACTGAAGCTTTCTTT. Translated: CSARQGLLGDTEAFF.

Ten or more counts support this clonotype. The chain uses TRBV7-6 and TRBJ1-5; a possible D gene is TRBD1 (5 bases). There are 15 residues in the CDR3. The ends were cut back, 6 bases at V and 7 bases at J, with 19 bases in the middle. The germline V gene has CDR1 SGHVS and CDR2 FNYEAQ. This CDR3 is CASSQGHTQEQPQHF. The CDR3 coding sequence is TGTGCCAGCAGTCAAGGACATACCCAAGAGCAGCCCCAGCATTTT. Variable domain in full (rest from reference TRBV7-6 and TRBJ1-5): GAGVSQSPRYKVTKRGQDVALRCDPISGHVSLYWYRQALGQGPEFLTYFNYEAQQDKSGLPNDRFSAERPEGSISTLTIQRTEQRDSAMYRCASSQGHTQEQPQHFGDGTRLSIL.